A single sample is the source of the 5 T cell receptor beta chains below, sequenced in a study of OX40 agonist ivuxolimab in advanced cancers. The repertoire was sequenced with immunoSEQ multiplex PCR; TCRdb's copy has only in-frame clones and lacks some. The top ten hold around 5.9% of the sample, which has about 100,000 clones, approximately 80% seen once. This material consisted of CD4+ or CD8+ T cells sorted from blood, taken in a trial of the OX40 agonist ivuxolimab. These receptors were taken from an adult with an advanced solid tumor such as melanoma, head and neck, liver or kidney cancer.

The CDR3 coding sequence is TGTGCCAGCAGCCAAGATCTCCAGGTTCTGTTCTTC. It encodes CASSQDLQVLFF. This chain connects TRBV14 to TRBJ2-1; D is ambiguous. The ends were cut back, 0 bases at V and 15 bases at J, with 12 bases in the middle. The germline V gene encodes CDR1 SGHDN and CDR2 FVKESK. The CDR3 covers 12 residues. Complete variable domain (other parts from reference TRBV14 and TRBJ2-1): EAGVTQFPSHSVIEKGQTVTLRCDPISGHDNLYWYRRVMGKEIKFLLHFVKESKQDESGMPNNRFLAERTGGTYSTLKVQPAELEDSGVYFCASSQDLQVLFFGPGTRLTVL.

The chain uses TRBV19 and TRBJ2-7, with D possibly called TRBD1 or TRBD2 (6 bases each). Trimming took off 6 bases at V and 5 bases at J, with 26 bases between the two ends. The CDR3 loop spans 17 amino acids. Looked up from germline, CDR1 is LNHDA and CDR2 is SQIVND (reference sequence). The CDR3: CASSKGGVGLEIHEQYF. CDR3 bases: TGTGCCAGTAGCAAGGGGGGTGTCGGCCTAGAAATCCACGAGCAGTACTTC. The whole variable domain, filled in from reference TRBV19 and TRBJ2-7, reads DGGITQSPKYLFRKEGQNVTLSCEQNLNHDAMYWYRQDPGQGLRLIYYSQIVNDFQKGDIAEGYSVSREKKESFPLTVTSAQKNPTAFYLCASSKGGVGLEIHEQYFGPGTRLTVT.

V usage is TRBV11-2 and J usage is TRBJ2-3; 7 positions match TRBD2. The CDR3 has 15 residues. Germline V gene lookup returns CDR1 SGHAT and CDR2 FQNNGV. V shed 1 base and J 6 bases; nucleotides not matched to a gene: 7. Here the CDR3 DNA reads TGTGCCAGCAGCTTAGGACGGGGGGAACCGGATACGCAGTATTTT. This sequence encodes CASSLGRGEPDTQYF.

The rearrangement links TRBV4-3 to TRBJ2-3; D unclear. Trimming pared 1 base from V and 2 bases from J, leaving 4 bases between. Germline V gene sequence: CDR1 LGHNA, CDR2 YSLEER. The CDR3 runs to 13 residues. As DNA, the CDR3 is TGCGCCAGCAGCCAAGTGGCCACAGATACGCAGTATTTT. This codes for CASSQVATDTQYF.

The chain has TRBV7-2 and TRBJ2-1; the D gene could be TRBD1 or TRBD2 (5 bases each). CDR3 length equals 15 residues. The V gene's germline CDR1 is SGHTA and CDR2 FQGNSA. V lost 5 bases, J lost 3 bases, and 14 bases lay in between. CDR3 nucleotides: TGTGCCAGCAGCCCAGACCCGGGGCTCTACAATGAGCAGTTCTTC. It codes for CASSPDPGLYNEQFF.